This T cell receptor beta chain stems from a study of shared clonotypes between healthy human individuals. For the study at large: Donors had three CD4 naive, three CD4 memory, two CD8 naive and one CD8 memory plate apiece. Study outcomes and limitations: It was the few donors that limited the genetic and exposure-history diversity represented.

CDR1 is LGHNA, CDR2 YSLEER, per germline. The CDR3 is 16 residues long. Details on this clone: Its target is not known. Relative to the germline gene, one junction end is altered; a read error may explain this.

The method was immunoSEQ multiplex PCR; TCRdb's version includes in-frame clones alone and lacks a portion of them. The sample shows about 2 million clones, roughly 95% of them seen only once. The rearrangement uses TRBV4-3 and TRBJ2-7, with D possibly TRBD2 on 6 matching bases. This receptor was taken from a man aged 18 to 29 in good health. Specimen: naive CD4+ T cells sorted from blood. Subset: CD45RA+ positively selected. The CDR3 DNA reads TGCGCCAGCAGCCCCGGGACTTCGTTTATGTTCTACGAACAGTACTTC. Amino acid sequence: CASSPGTSFMFYEQYF.